One and the same sample provided the 5 T cell receptor beta chains below, sequenced in a study of response to subunit inactivated influenza vaccine (dated by TCRdb to 2017 to 2018). Libraries were constructed by RT-PCR. Sequencing relied on an Illumina HiSeq 2500. TCRdb cleaned the public reads at Q25 with fastp, built clones with MiXCR and kept in-frame beta chains. Every distinct CDR3 protein forms one entry, paired with its most common genes and DNA. The sample contains roughly 550,000 distinct CDR3 sequences, roughly 25% of them found a single time. The biggest ten clones account for approximately 3% of the sample. These data also formed part of another study, on T cells expressing NK-cell markers. As described in the second report: 5'RACE template switching, by which a universal primer site and unique molecular identifiers were added, was used to make TCR beta cDNA libraries.

The material sequenced was CD4+ T cells sorted from PBMCs, taken less than 13 days after vaccination. The receptor set was obtained from a man over 45 who received an inactivated influenza vaccine. Donor details come from another sample of the same person, matched by shared clones.

This chain uses TRBV5-1 with TRBJ2-2; D is unclear. CDR1 SGHRS and CDR2 YFSETQ come from the germline V gene. The CDR3 extends over 16 amino acids. Trimming took off 1 base at V and 4 bases at J, with 14 bases between the two ends. CDR3 coding DNA: TGCGCCAGCAGCTTGCTCCAGGACGCATTCACCGGGGAGCTGTTTTTT. Protein sequence: CASSLLQDAFTGELFF.

The V gene is TRBV3-1, the J gene TRBJ2-2; D tentatively reads TRBD1 or TRBD2 (5 bases each). The V and J ends lost 0 bases and 9 bases respectively, with 11 bases between them. Looked up from germline, CDR1 is LGHDT and CDR2 is YNNKEL (reference sequence). This CDR3 is built from 14 residues. The CDR3 coding sequence is TGTGCCAGCAGCCAAGACGGGACGGGGAGGGAGCTGTTTTTT. It yields the protein CASSQDGTGRELFF.

This clonotype appeared a few times. This chain joins TRBV5-8 and TRBJ2-3; 10 bases are a match to TRBD2. V shed 0 bases, J shed 2 bases, and the junction held 6 bases outside the gene matches. Germline loops: CDR1 SGHTS, CDR2 YDEGEE. The CDR3 has 17 residues. CDR3 protein: CASSLAPSGGFTDTQYF. CDR3 bases: TGTGCCAGCAGCTTGGCTCCTAGCGGGGGTTTCACAGATACGCAGTATTTT.

The rearrangement links TRBV5-1 to TRBJ1-6; D might be TRBD1 (5 bases). The CDR3 is made up of 15 amino acids. CDR1 and CDR2 from the germline V gene are SGHRS and YFSETQ. Trimming stripped 0 bases from V and 8 bases from J, with 12 bases between. CDR3 region: CASSLAGREYSPLHF. The CDR3 coding sequence is TGCGCCAGCAGCTTGGCCGGCAGGGAGTATTCACCCCTCCACTTT.

This chain uses TRBV5-1 with TRBJ2-2; 11 bases agree with TRBD2. The germline gives CDR1 SGHRS, CDR2 YFSETQ. The CDR3 has 18 amino acids. V shed 4 bases and J 1 base; nucleotides not matched to a gene: 9. CDR3 nucleotides: TGCGCCAGCAGCGGGGGACTAGCGGAGGGAATGAACACCGGGGAGCTGTTTTTT. Protein product: CASSGGLAEGMNTGELFF.